A single T cell receptor (beta chain) is shown here with its context. These data belong to a study of shared clonotypes between healthy human individuals. Splitting the CD4+ cells yielded a CD45RA+ naive subset and a CD45RA-negative memory subset. Assay: immunoSEQ multiplex PCR; the TCRdb copy retains only in-frame clones and omits some. The sample carries some 1,600,000 clones, 95% to 99% recorded once. The sequence came from a man aged 25-45 years in good health. Specimen: naive CD4+ T cells sorted from blood. Subset here: CD45RA+ positively selected.

CDR3 protein: CASNKIGQNSYNEQFF. The CDR3, as DNA: TGTGCCAGCAATAAAATCGGGCAGAACTCCTACAATGAGCAGTTCTTC. The chain joins TRBV27 to TRBJ2-1; D gene unclear. Germline CDR1 MNHEY, CDR2 SMNVEV (reference sequence). This CDR3 spans 16 amino acids. V shed 7 bases and J shed 0 bases, with 16 bases lying between them.